The entry that follows covers one T cell receptor (beta chain) sequence. Its specificity is not known. With 7 bases removed from V and 5 bases from J, the gap between germline ends came to 13 bases. CDR1 and CDR2 from the germline V gene are LNHNV and YYDKDF (reference sequence). This CDR3 is 13 amino acids long. The data were taken from a study of OX40 agonist ivuxolimab in advanced cancers. Regarding the study as a whole: Some nonresponders likewise displayed low normalized T-cell clonal expansion. Partial responders treated at 0.1-3.0 mg/kg exhibited clonal expansion among the lowest measured. CD8+ T cells averaged more expanded clones than CD4+.

The method was immunoSEQ multiplex PCR; TCRdb's version includes in-frame clones alone and lacks a portion of them. The table records about 15,000 clones, about 81% of them present only once. The sample consisted of CD4+ or CD8+ T cells sorted from blood, taken in a trial of the OX40 agonist ivuxolimab. This TCR was sampled from an adult with an advanced solid tumor such as melanoma, head and neck, liver or kidney cancer. The V and J genes are TRBV15 and TRBJ2-3, with D perhaps TRBD1 (7 bases). The CDR3 reads CATTGGGQDTQYF. CDR3 DNA sequence: TGTGCCACCACAGGGGGAGGACAAGATACGCAGTATTTT. Complete variable domain (other parts from reference TRBV15 and TRBJ2-3): DAMVIQNPRYQVTQFGKPVTLSCSQTLNHNVMYWYQQKSSQAPKLLFHYYDKDFNNEADTPDNFQSRRPNTSFCFLDIRSPGLGDTAMYLCATTGGGQDTQYFGPGTRLTVL.